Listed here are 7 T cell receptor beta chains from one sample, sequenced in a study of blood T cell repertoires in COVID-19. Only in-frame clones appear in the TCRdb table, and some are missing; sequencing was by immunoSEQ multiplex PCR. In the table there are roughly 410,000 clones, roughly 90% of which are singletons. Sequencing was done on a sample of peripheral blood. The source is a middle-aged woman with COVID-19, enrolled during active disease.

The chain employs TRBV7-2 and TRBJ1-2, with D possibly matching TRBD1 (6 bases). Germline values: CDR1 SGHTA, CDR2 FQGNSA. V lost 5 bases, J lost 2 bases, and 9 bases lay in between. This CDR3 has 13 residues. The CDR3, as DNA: TGTGCCAGCAGCCGGGACAAGAACTATGGCTACACCTTC. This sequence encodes CASSRDKNYGYTF. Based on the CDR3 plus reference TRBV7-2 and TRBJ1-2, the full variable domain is GAGVSQSPSNKVTEKGKDVELRCDPISGHTALYWYRQSLGQGLEFLIYFQGNSAPDKSGLPSDRFSAERTGGSVSTLTIQRTQQEDSAVYLCASSRDKNYGYTFGSGTRLTVV.

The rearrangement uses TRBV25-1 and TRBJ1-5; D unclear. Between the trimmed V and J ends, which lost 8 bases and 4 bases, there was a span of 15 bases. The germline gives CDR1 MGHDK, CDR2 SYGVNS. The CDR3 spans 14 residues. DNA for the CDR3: TGTGCCAGCGGCGACCCGGGAGGAAATCAGCCCCAGCATTTT. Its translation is CASGDPGGNQPQHF.

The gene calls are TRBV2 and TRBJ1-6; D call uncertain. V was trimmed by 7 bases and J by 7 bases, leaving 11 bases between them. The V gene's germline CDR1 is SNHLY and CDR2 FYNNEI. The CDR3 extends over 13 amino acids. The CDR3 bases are TGTGCCAGCAAGTCTTCGGGGAATTCACCCCTCCACTTT. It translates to CASKSSGNSPLHF.

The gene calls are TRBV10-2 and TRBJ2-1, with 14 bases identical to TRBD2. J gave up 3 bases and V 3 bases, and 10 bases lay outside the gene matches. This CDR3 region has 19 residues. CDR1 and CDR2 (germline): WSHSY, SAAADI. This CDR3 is CASSDPPRTSGGNYNEQFF. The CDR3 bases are TGCGCCAGCAGTGATCCCCCTAGGACTAGCGGGGGGAACTACAATGAGCAGTTCTTC.

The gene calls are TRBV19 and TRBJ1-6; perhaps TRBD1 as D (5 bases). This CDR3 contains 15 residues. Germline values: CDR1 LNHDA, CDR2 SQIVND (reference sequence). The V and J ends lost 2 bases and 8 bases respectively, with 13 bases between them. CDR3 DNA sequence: TGTGCCAGTAGTATAACAGAGGGAGGGGATTCACCCCTCCACTTT. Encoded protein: CASSITEGGDSPLHF.

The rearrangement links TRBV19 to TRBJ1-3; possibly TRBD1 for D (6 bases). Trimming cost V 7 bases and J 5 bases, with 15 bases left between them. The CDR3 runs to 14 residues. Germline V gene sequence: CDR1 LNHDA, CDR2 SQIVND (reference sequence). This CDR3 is CASTLGQNRNTIYF. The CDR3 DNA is TGTGCCAGTACCCTTGGACAGAACCGAAACACCATATATTTT.

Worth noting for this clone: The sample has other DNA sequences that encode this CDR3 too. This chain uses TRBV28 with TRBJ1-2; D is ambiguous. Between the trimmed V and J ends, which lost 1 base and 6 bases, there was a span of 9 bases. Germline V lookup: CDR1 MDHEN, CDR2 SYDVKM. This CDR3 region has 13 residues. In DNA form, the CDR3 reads TGTGCCAGCAGTTTATTGGTCGGAGATGGCTACACCTTC. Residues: CASSLLVGDGYTF.